The rows below give T cell receptor beta chains drawn from one sample of a study of blood T cell repertoires in COVID-19. Repertoires were generated with immunoSEQ multiplex PCR, while TCRdb's copy carries only in-frame clones and drops some. This table has over 100,000 clones, about 89% appearing once. Sequences were obtained from peripheral blood. The receptors were gathered from a man aged 60-69 years with COVID-19, enrolled during active disease. The CDR3 runs from the conserved cysteine through the conserved F or W. The D gene is left open where the match is weak. Expanded clones are given a class, and other clones once, few, many or no size at all.

J gene | clone size | V gene | D gene | CDR3 length | CDR3 protein | CDR3 DNA
TRBJ2-7 | NA | TRBV27 | TRBD1 | 14 | CASSRLGQGYEQYF | TGTGCCAGCAGTCGCCTTGGACAGGGCTACGAGCAGTACTTC
TRBJ2-7 | NA | TRBV10-1 | NA | 13 | CASSTGVTYEQYF | TGCGCCAGCAGTACAGGTGTCACCTACGAGCAGTACTTC
TRBJ2-7 | once | TRBV6-5 | TRBD2 | 13 | CASSRGGSYEQYF | TGTGCCAGCTCCCGGGGGGGTTCCTACGAGCAGTACTTC
TRBJ1-2 | NA | TRBV11-2 | TRBD1 | 16 | CASSLGDRGRGYGYTF | TGTGCCAGCAGCCTAGGGGACAGGGGGCGCGGCTATGGCTACACCTTC
TRBJ1-2 | NA | TRBV28 | TRBD1 | 14 | CASSYRGQDYGYTF | TGTGCCAGCAGCTACAGGGGGCAGGACTATGGCTACACCTTC
TRBJ2-2 | NA | TRBV5-4 | TRBD2 | 15 | CASSFSTSGARELFF | TGTGCCAGCAGCTTTTCGACTAGCGGGGCCAGGGAGCTGTTTTTT
TRBJ1-1 | NA | TRBV4-3 | NA | 18 | CASSQDLGQGPSGTEAFF | TGCGCCAGCAGCCAAGATCTGGGGCAGGGCCCCTCAGGGACTGAAGCTTTCTTT
TRBJ2-3 | NA | TRBV5-1 | NA | 17 | CASSGTLQGRSMDTQYF | TGCGCCAGCAGCGGGACCTTACAGGGCCGTAGTATGGATACGCAGTATTTT
TRBJ1-1 | NA | TRBV18 | NA | 13 | CASSPGRATEAFF | TGTGCCAGCTCACCAGGCAGGGCCACTGAAGCTTTCTTT
TRBJ1-2 | NA | TRBV5-1 | NA | 14 | CASRDGRAQGGYTF | TGCGCCAGCAGGGATGGACGGGCTCAGGGGGGCTACACCTTC
TRBJ1-2 | NA | TRBV5-4 | NA | 14 | CASSLDGGNYGYTF | TGTGCCAGCAGTCTGGACGGGGGTAACTATGGCTACACCTTC
TRBJ1-2 | NA | TRBV7-9 | NA | 14 | CASSPHREEYGYTF | TGTGCCAGCAGCCCACACAGGGAAGAATATGGCTACACCTTC
TRBJ2-3 | NA | TRBV10-1 | NA | 14 | CASSVLGLRDTQYF | TGCGCCAGCAGTGTGTTGGGGCTCAGGGATACGCAGTATTTT
TRBJ2-1 | NA | TRBV10-3 | TRBD2 | 16 | CAISEQGAGGRGEQFF | TGTGCCATCAGTGAGCAAGGCGCGGGGGGGCGGGGTGAGCAGTTCTTC
TRBJ2-2 | NA | TRBV12-3/TRBV12-4 | NA | 12 | CASRLGGGELFF | TGTGCCAGCAGACTGGGGGGCGGGGAGCTGTTTTTT
TRBJ1-6 | NA | TRBV7-8 | NA | 15 | CASTAESGYNSPLHF | TGTGCCAGCACCGCTGAGTCGGGATATAATTCACCCCTCCACTTT
TRBJ2-1 | NA | TRBV7-3 | NA | 15 | CASSSSGSWDNEQFF | TGTGCCAGCAGCTCCTCAGGGTCGTGGGACAATGAGCAGTTCTTC
TRBJ1-5 | NA | TRBV7-9 | NA | 11 | CASSLGGPQHF | TGTGCCAGCAGCTTAGGCGGGCCCCAGCATTTT
TRBJ1-1 | NA | TRBV19 | NA | 13 | CASSMQATTEAFF | TGTGCCAGTAGTATGCAGGCAACCACTGAAGCTTTCTTT
TRBJ2-5 | NA | TRBV20-1 | TRBD2 | 15 | CSASQRGVTKETQYF | TGCAGTGCTAGTCAGCGGGGGGTAACAAAAGAGACCCAGTACTTC
TRBJ1-2 | NA | TRBV28 | TRBD1 | 13 | CASRLTGGDGYTF | TGTGCCAGCAGACTGACAGGGGGCGATGGCTACACCTTC
TRBJ1-1 | NA | TRBV27 | NA | 14 | CASRAGLKNTEAFF | TGTGCCAGCAGGGCAGGACTGAAGAACACTGAAGCTTTCTTT
TRBJ1-2 | NA | TRBV28 | NA | 14 | CASRGGAENYGYTF | TGTGCCAGCAGGGGGGGGGCGGAAAACTATGGCTACACCTTC
TRBJ2-7 | NA | TRBV5-1 | NA | 13 | CASSLVAGREQYF | TGCGCCAGCAGCTTGGTGGCAGGCAGGGAGCAGTACTTC
TRBJ1-2 | NA | TRBV6-5 | NA | 12 | CASMQGNYGYTF | TGTGCCAGCATGCAGGGCAACTATGGCTACACCTTC
TRBJ2-5 | NA | TRBV5-1 | TRBD1 | 14 | CASSLGQGRETQYF | TGCGCCAGCAGCTTGGGACAGGGGAGGGAGACCCAGTACTTC
TRBJ1-5 | NA | TRBV28 | NA | 12 | CASHPTNEPQHF | TGTGCCAGCCATCCCACAAATGAGCCCCAGCATTTT
TRBJ2-1 | NA | TRBV19 | TRBD2 | 12 | CASSMLGLAALF | TGTGCCAGTAGTATGCTGGGACTAGCGGCCCTCTTC
TRBJ1-4 | once | TRBV27 | TRBD1 | 15 | CASSPPGTAYEKLFF | TGTGCCAGCAGTCCCCCCGGGACAGCGTATGAAAAACTGTTTTTT
TRBJ2-5 | NA | TRBV5-1 | TRBD1 | 14 | CASSLAGQQETQYF | TGCGCCAGCAGCTTGGCGGGACAGCAAGAGACCCAGTACTTC
TRBJ1-4 | NA | TRBV21-1 | NA | 17 | CASSKGPGGITNEKLFF | TGTGCCAGCAGCAAAGGCCCGGGGGGGATCACTAATGAAAAATTGTTTTTT
TRBJ1-6 | NA | TRBV19 | NA | 15 | CASSELRKEISPLHF | TGTGCCAGTTCAGAATTACGGAAGGAGATTTCACCCCTCCACTTT
TRBJ2-2 | NA | TRBV29-1 | NA | 14 | CSVGGTMNTGELFF | TGCAGCGTTGGGGGGACAATGAACACCGGGGAGCTGTTTTTT
TRBJ2-7 | NA | TRBV18 | TRBD1 | 15 | CASSLLGQAFDEQYF | TGTGCCAGCTCGCTACTCGGACAGGCCTTCGACGAGCAGTACTTC
TRBJ1-3 | few | TRBV5-6 | TRBD1 | 14 | CASSIRGLGNTIYF | TGTGCCAGCAGCATCAGGGGGCTTGGAAACACCATATATTTT
TRBJ1-3 | NA | TRBV28 | TRBD1 | 18 | CASSPPGTGGPSGNTIYF | TGTGCCAGCAGTCCCCCCGGGACAGGGGGCCCCTCTGGAAACACCATATATTTT
TRBJ1-1 | once | TRBV18 | NA | 12 | CASSTQAAEAFF | TGTGCCAGCTCCACCCAGGCTGCTGAAGCTTTCTTT
TRBJ1-2 | NA | TRBV29-1 | NA | 11 | CSVQTNYGYTF | TGCAGCGTTCAGACTAACTATGGCTACACCTTC
TRBJ1-1 | NA | TRBV7-3 | TRBD1 | 16 | CASSLGDRVQNTEAFF | TGTGCCAGCAGCTTAGGGGACAGGGTACAAAACACTGAAGCTTTCTTT
TRBJ2-3 | NA | TRBV3-1/TRBV3-2 | NA | 14 | CASTHGGGTDTQYF | TGTGCCAGCACCCATGGGGGCGGGACAGATACGCAGTATTTT
TRBJ2-7 | NA | TRBV7-2 | NA | 15 | CASSLAGASSYEQYF | TGTGCCAGCAGCTTAGCAGGGGCTAGCTCCTACGAGCAGTACTTC
TRBJ2-7 | NA | TRBV25-1 | NA | 13 | CASSADGAYEQYF | TGTGCCAGCAGCGCTGACGGAGCCTACGAGCAGTACTTC
TRBJ2-5 | NA | TRBV30 | NA | 13 | CAWSAGVVETQYF | TGTGCCTGGAGTGCCGGAGTGGTAGAGACCCAGTACTTC
TRBJ1-1 | NA | TRBV4-3 | NA | 14 | CASSQAAQRTEAFF | TGCGCCAGCAGCCAAGCCGCCCAGCGCACTGAAGCTTTCTTT
TRBJ1-2 | medium-sized | TRBV9 | TRBD1 | 18 | CASSVDGTGYKSNYGYTF | TGTGCCAGCAGCGTAGACGGGACAGGGTACAAGTCTAACTATGGCTACACCTTC
TRBJ1-4 | NA | TRBV29-1 | NA | 13 | CSVADSSNEKLFF | TGCAGCGTTGCTGACAGTTCTAATGAAAAACTGTTTTTT
TRBJ2-5 | NA | TRBV3-1/TRBV3-2 | TRBD1 | 14 | CASSQGQGAATQYF | TGTGCCAGCAGCCAAGGACAGGGGGCCGCGACCCAGTACTTC
TRBJ1-3 | NA | TRBV9 | TRBD1 | 15 | CASRPGGQAGNTIYF | TGTGCCAGCAGACCAGGGGGACAGGCTGGAAACACCATATATTTT
TRBJ1-2 | NA | TRBV2 | NA | 12 | CASTYREWGYTF | TGTGCCAGCACGTACAGGGAGTGGGGCTACACCTTC
TRBJ2-3 | NA | TRBV5-4 | NA | 17 | CASSLAISGRNTDTQYF | TGTGCCAGCAGCTTGGCCATATCAGGGCGGAACACAGATACGCAGTATTTT
TRBJ1-2 | NA | TRBV29-1 | TRBD1 | 12 | CSTKEGASGYTF | TGCAGCACCAAAGAGGGGGCGAGTGGCTACACCTTC
TRBJ1-6 | once | TRBV30 | NA | 15 | CAWSGNRVGNSPLHF | TGTGCCTGGAGTGGAAACAGGGTGGGTAATTCACCCCTCCACTTT